The sequence of this T cell receptor (beta chain) was determined in a study of CD8 T cells in Susac syndrome (dated by TCRdb to 2018 to 2020). About the study as a whole: Whether CD8+ T cell activation and differentiation in Susac syndrome was antigen driven was tested using repertoire sequencing. The clonality of the CD8+ T cell repertoire was compared across over 10 healthy donors, some 14 Susac syndrome patients and fewer than 16 multiple sclerosis patients. Overall study results and their limits: The TCR sequencing and HLA analysis was acknowledged to have included a relatively small number of individuals.

RNA was extracted with the RNeasy kit and about 0.5 to 1 ug was reverse transcribed using random hexamers. The immunoSEQ multiplex PCR assay, covering 54 Vbeta and 13 Jbeta segments, was used to amplify TCR beta CDR3 regions. To correct PCR amplification bias, a synthetic template baseline was used for both primer optimization and computational correction. The original methods were these. Reads were assigned to V, D and J genes according to IMGT and analyzed in immunoSEQ Analyzer, with only productive sequences retained. Clonality was calculated as one minus the Shannon entropy normalized by log2 of the number of productive unique sequences. Public and private clones were assessed among the 100 most prevalent clones of each patient and control. Susac-specific clones were defined as absent from healthy and MS cohorts, 800 to 1,200 published viral clones and other ImmuneACCESS disease sequences. TCRdb took the public reads, trimmed them with fastp at Q25, ran MiXCR for clone calling and kept in-frame beta chains. Each entry is one CDR3 protein sequence, shown with its most common DNA and genes. These V and J calls rely on TCRdb rather than the paper's analysis. The sample includes approximately 120,000 distinct CDR3 sequences, with 80% to 95% observed a single time. Approximately 0.31% of the sample rests with the top ten.

CDR1 and CDR2 are drawn from the germline V gene: SGDLS, YYNGEE. The CDR3 measures 15 amino acids from cysteine to phenylalanine. Solely the CDR3 DNA is kept, with 45 bases framed from the first base. V sheds 4 bases and J sheds 6 bases, leaving 19 bases between their ends. Peripheral blood CD8+ and CD4+ T cells from healthy donors, Susac syndrome patients and multiple sclerosis patients were profiled using high-throughput TCR beta sequencing. The multiple sclerosis controls were treatment-naive patients whose relapsing-remitting disease, either stable or active, fulfilled the revised McDonald criteria. Bulk CD8+ and CD4+ T cells were purified by magnetic negative isolation, whereas CD8+ TEMRA cells were enriched by FACS. Blood was collected in EDTA tubes and processed within 24 hours, with PBMCs isolated through density gradient centrifugation. PBMCs intended for TCR sequencing were cryopreserved in liquid nitrogen and thawed later in a water bath at 37 degrees C. A purity of at least 90% was achieved for sorted or isolated CD4+, CD8+ and CD8+ TEMRA cells.

As regards this clonotype: Its recognized antigen is unknown. Within one base of it there is no much larger clone, and no base qualities were kept.

Sequencing was done on a sample of CD8+ T cells from PBMCs. The chain is encoded by TRBV9 joined to TRBJ1-1; TRBD1 is possibly the D segment (6 matching bases). This sequence originates from a human donor with multiple sclerosis. For the CDR3, the sequence is CASSPPGAQRAEAFF. DNA sequence: TGTGCCAGCAGCCCACCGGGGGCGCAGAGGGCTGAAGCTTTCTTT.